The text below deals with one T cell receptor (beta chain). What it recognizes is unknown. The data belong to a study of T-cell reconstitution after alpha-beta-depleted transplantation in children. Points from the study as a whole: Where some patients showed high TCRbeta diversity at day 60, it came from recipient T cells and thymic progenitors that had survived. At around two months after transplant, the alpha-beta T cells were reportedly derived from several hundred expanded clones that came from non-depleted graft cells. One year after transplant, T-cell counts and diversity came mostly from newly produced T cells.

TCRbeta library preparation incorporated unique molecular identifiers. MiXCR, applied by TCRdb to the PCR reads, yields one record per CDR3 protein. This sample yields about 980,000 distinct CDR3 sequences, of which about 31% are seen a single time; about 28% belongs to the top ten. This clonotype originated in a boy under two years old who had a stem cell transplant for SCID, so the T cells may come from the graft donor. The specimen comprised PBMCs, mostly from graft donor cells, sampled 360 days after TCRalphabeta/CD19-depleted stem cell transplant.

CDR3: CAHSMGNEQYF. In DNA form, the CDR3 reads TGCGCCCACTCCATGGGTAACGAGCAGTACTTC. The chain employs TRBV5-1 and TRBJ2-7; no reliable D call. Trimming pared 10 bases from V and 5 bases from J, leaving 13 bases between. The length of the CDR3 is 11 residues. Germline CDR1 and CDR2: SGHRS and YFSETQ.